The rows below give T cell receptor beta chains drawn from one sample of a study of monozygotic twins with inflammatory bowel disease. TCRdb reprocessed the 5' RACE reads and keeps a single row for each CDR3 protein, giving no DNA. This table lists 330,000 or so distinct CDR3 sequences. The specimen was blood. These receptor sequences come from a human donor with ulcerative colitis or Crohn's disease, or a healthy co-twin of an affected twin (not recorded which). CDR3s include the opening cysteine and the closing phenylalanine or tryptophan.

TRBV7-2	TRBJ2-1	CASSLGHDNEQFF
TRBV3-1	TRBJ2-3	CASSPGRGDTQYF
TRBV3-1	TRBJ2-7	CASSQEQALSSYEQYF
TRBV20-1	TRBJ1-1	CSARAQGQGKTEAFF
TRBV6-1	TRBJ2-1	CASSPRTSGSRVYNEQFF
TRBV5-1	TRBJ2-3	CASSLAAGLDTQYF
TRBV30	TRBJ2-2	CAWSVRRRPVTGELFF
TRBV5-1	TRBJ1-6	CASSPGSNNSPLHF
TRBV6-2/TRBV6-3	TRBJ1-4	CASSTGTAINEKLFF
TRBV25-1	TRBJ1-6	CASSDPTVNSPLHF
TRBV7-3	TRBJ2-3	CASSLNQGVADTQYF
TRBV5-5	TRBJ2-3	CASSFTAEDTQYF
TRBV24-1	TRBJ2-7	CATSDFGDSGTYEQYF
TRBV5-1	TRBJ2-1	CASSRTSGGSDDSYNEQFF
TRBV5-1	TRBJ2-5	CASSYRSLAGDKGTQYF
TRBV7-2	TRBJ1-2	CASSFIRGNYGYTF
TRBV20-1	TRBJ2-1	CSARGQKGRDNEQFF
TRBV6-5	TRBJ2-5	CASSYLGSETQYF
TRBV6-1	TRBJ2-3	CASSPTWTGRTDTQYF
TRBV11-2	TRBJ2-1	CATSLSALLSYNEQFF
TRBV7-2	TRBJ2-7	CASSPGDRVYEQYF
TRBV5-4	TRBJ2-5	CASSLAREETQYF
TRBV6-5	TRBJ1-2	CAGSYLGSSNYGYTF
TRBV6-1	TRBJ2-2	CASSSGLAGAANTGELFF
TRBV12-3/TRBV12-4	TRBJ2-3	CASSHSRDRLRSDTQYF
TRBV5-1	TRBJ1-1	CASSLQGWNTEAFF
TRBV6-5	TRBJ2-7	CASSYSGEQNF
TRBV6-1	TRBJ2-5	CASRSPGGTILQETQYF
TRBV5-1	TRBJ1-2	CASSLLVQSYGYTF
TRBV5-1	TRBJ2-7	CASSTQPGQGSYEQYF
TRBV12-3/TRBV12-4	TRBJ1-2	CASRGTDYGYTF
TRBV7-2	TRBJ2-1	CASSSRGGAREQFF
TRBV10-3	TRBJ2-6	CAISPGGTGANVLTF
TRBV7-2	TRBJ1-2	CASSWSDSGTYGYTF
TRBV15	TRBJ1-1	CATSRASIAQGTEAFF
TRBV5-1	TRBJ1-3	CASSLDPFWGNTIYF
TRBV29-1	TRBJ1-1	CSVLRNTEAFF
TRBV5-1	TRBJ2-1	CASSAGGGLHNEQFF
TRBV27	TRBJ2-3	CATTGRRPTDTQYF
TRBV4-3	TRBJ1-2	CASSQGRQATYGYTF
TRBV28	TRBJ1-5	CASSFPGQGRNQPQHF
TRBV4-3	TRBJ2-1	CASSQDPSGRGYNEQFF